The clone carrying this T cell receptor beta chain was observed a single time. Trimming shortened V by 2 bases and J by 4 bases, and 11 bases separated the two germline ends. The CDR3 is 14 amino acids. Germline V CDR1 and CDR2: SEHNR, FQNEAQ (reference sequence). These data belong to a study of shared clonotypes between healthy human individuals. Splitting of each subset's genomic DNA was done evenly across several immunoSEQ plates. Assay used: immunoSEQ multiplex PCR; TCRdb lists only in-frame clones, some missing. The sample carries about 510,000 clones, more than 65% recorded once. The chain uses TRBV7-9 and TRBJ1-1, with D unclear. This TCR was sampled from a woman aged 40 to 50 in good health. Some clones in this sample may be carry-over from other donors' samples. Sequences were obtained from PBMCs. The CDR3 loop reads CASSLLEVSTEAFF. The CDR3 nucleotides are TGTGCCAGCAGCTTATTGGAGGTTAGCACTGAAGCTTTCTTT.